Presented here are 9 T cell receptor beta chains from one specimen sequenced in a study of blood T cells in healthy people across ages. For the second PCR, which ran for about 7 to 12 cycles, a sample-barcoded 5' primer and a J-beta primer mix were used. MiXCR, run by TCRdb on the 5' RACE reads, gives a single entry per CDR3 protein. The sample has hundreds of thousands of distinct CDR3 sequences; approximately 21% are singletons. Sequencing used blood. These receptors were taken from a man between 65 and 79 years old in good health.

Worth noting for this clonotype: A much larger clonotype is one base distant, so this may be a read error. This rearrangement joins TRBV3-1 to TRBJ1-5; D is unresolved. The CDR3 covers 15 residues. The germline gives CDR1 LGHDT, CDR2 YNNKEL (reference sequence). Between the trimmed V and J ends, which lost 0 bases and 0 bases, there was a span of 6 bases. Here the CDR3 DNA reads TGTGCCAGCAGCCAAGACAGGAATAGCAATCAGCCCCAGCATTTT. Protein product: CASSQDRNSNQPQHF.

This clonotype was picked up a small number of times. The rearrangement joins TRBV9 to TRBJ2-1; D remains ambiguous. The length of the CDR3 is 15 residues. Germline CDR1 reads SGDLS; CDR2 reads YYNGEE. V dropped 0 bases and J dropped 2 bases, with 9 bases sitting between them. CDR3 in DNA: TGTGCCAGCAGCGTAGAGGGCAGTGCCTACAATGAGCAGTTCTTC. It translates to CASSVEGSAYNEQFF.

This clonotype was counted only a few times. One base away lies a much larger clone, so this may be a sequencing read error. V usage is TRBV29-1 and J usage is TRBJ2-3; D gene uncertain. The CDR3 length is 10 residues. The V end lost 3 bases, the J end lost 4 bases, and 2 bases lay between the germline ends. CDR1 SQVTM and CDR2 ANQGSEA come from the germline V gene. CDR3 sequence reads: CSVDADTQYF. CDR3 DNA: TGCAGCGTTGACGCAGATACGCAGTATTTT.

This clonotype turned up a few times. This chain links TRBV20-1 with TRBJ1-1; 7 bases are a match to TRBD1. With 0 bases clipped from V and 1 base from J, the junction kept 8 bases outside the gene matches. CDR3 length equals 16 residues. Germline V CDR1 and CDR2: DFQATT, SNEGSKA (reference sequence). CDR3 DNA: TGCAGTGCTAGAGACTTTTCAGGGGGGCGGAACACTGAAGCTTTCTTT. Protein: CSARDFSGGRNTEAFF.

Remarks on this clonotype: The junction departs from the called germline gene at one end, perhaps through a read error. This sequence joins TRBV4-1 and TRBJ2-2, with 7 bases matching TRBD1. The germline V gene has CDR1 MGHRA and CDR2 YSYEKL. The CDR3 totals 15 residues. CDR3 sequence (DNA): TGCGCCAGCAGCCAAACCGGACAGGCCACCGGGGAGCTGCTTTTT. Its protein product is CASSQTGQATGELLF.

The J gene is TRBJ1-3, the V gene TRBV5-1; D uncertain. Germline V gene data show CDR1 as SGHRS and CDR2 as YFSETQ. Trimming took off 4 bases at V and 4 bases at J, with 18 bases between the two ends. The CDR3 totals 16 residues. DNA of the CDR3: TGCGCCAGCAGCCTCGATTTTCCCGGCGGAGGAAACACCATATATTTT. It translates to CASSLDFPGGGNTIYF.

V is TRBV28 and J is TRBJ2-2, with D possibly matching TRBD1 (5 bases). This CDR3 spans 14 amino acids. In germline, CDR1 is MDHEN, CDR2 SYDVKM. The V end lost 5 bases, the J end lost 5 bases, and 12 bases lay between the germline ends. DNA of the CDR3: TGTGCCAGCAGTCCAGGGTCGAGAACCGGGGAGCTGTTTTTT. It translates to CASSPGSRTGELFF.

This clonotype was observed many times. This sequence joins TRBV6-5 and TRBJ2-7; no definite D call. The CDR3 totals 14 residues. Germline lookup yields CDR1 MNHEY and CDR2 SVGAGI. With 6 bases removed from V and 6 bases from J, the gap between germline ends came to 18 bases. This CDR3 reads CASSQNLVPSEQYF. CDR3 sequence (DNA): TGTGCCAGCAGCCAAAATCTAGTACCTTCCGAGCAGTACTTC.

A word on this clonotype: Its ends do not fully match the called genes, so a read error is possible. The chain has TRBV20-1 and TRBJ1-3, with TRBD1 as a possible D gene (5 bases). CDR3 length equals 15 residues. Germline CDR1 reads DFQATT; CDR2 reads SNEGSKA (reference sequence). CDR3 amino acids: CSARGADSSGNTIYF. In DNA, the CDR3 is TGCAGTGCCAGAGGGGCGGACTCCTCTGGAAACACCATATATTTT.